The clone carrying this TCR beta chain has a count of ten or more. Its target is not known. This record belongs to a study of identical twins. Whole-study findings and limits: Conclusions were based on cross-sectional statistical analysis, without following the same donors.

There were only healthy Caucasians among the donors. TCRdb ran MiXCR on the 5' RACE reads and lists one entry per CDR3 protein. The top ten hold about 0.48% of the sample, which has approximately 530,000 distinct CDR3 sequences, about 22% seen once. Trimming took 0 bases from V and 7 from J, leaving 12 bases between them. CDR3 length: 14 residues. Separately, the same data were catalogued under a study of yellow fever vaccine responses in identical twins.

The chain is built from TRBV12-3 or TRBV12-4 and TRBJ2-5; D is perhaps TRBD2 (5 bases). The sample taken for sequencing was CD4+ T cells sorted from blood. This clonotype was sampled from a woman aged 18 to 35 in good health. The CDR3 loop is CASSLAPGEGTQYF. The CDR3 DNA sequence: TGTGCCAGCAGTTTAGCACCGGGCGAGGGGACCCAGTACTTC.